A selection of T cell receptor beta chains follows, all from one sample in a study of blood T cell repertoires in COVID-19. Clones were read by immunoSEQ multiplex PCR, and TCRdb kept only the in-frame ones, dropping some. The sample shows about 280,000 clones, around 82% of them seen only once. The sample was peripheral blood. These receptors were collected from a woman aged 50 to 60 who had recovered from COVID-19. CDR3s leave out the opening cysteine and the closing phenylalanine or tryptophan. Fields, in order: clone size, V gene, J gene, CDR3 protein. Clone size appears in some rows only: once, few, many, or a class for an expanded clone.

NA	TRBV28	TRBJ2-7	ASSSWDRVYEQY
NA	TRBV12-3/TRBV12-4	TRBJ2-5	ATGTSQETQY
NA	TRBV11-2	TRBJ1-3	ASSLAGTGFGNTIY
NA	TRBV29-1	TRBJ2-1	SVSLPLRGREQF
NA	TRBV7-2	TRBJ2-2	ASSLGLFGELF
NA	TRBV7-2	TRBJ1-2	ASSLGRTNYGYT
once	TRBV27	TRBJ2-4	ASSLTGVLPPIQY
NA	TRBV4-3	TRBJ2-2	ASSPERRGVNTGELF
NA	TRBV6-2/TRBV6-3	TRBJ2-7	ASSYHTPYEQY
NA	TRBV9	TRBJ2-2	ASSAPAGTGDTGELF
NA	TRBV2	TRBJ1-5	ASRALNQPQH
NA	TRBV2	TRBJ1-2	ASSEVRGFNYGYT
NA	TRBV28	TRBJ1-5	ASRGGVVRGNQPQH
NA	TRBV30	TRBJ2-2	AWSDSYTGELF
NA	TRBV18	TRBJ1-3	ASSPWGAGNTIY